This TCR beta chain was sequenced for a study of regulatory T cells in long-lasting Graves disease. Notes on the study in general: Tissue studied was limited to peripheral blood, excluding thyroid tissue.

Specified time point: newly diagnosed GD, antithyroid drugs for less than 3 months. RNA from PBMCs was the source of the TCR library. With V trimmed by 5 bases and J by 8 bases, 7 bases remained unmatched. CDR3 size: 16 residues. Germline loops: CDR1 SGHAT, CDR2 FQNNGV. This clonotype was seen at least ten times. The antigen remains unidentified. For TCR beta, libraries came from iRepertoire HTBI primers and Arm-PCR of CDR3 regions. TCRdb ran MiXCR on the multiplex PCR reads and lists one entry per CDR3 protein. Here the sample spans under 700,000 distinct CDR3 sequences, about 16% being singletons. Another study also made use of these data, one on T cells in Graves' hyperthyroidism and ophthalmopathy.

The sequencing used peripheral blood mononuclear cells (PBMCs), collected at new diagnosis, from a patient treated with antithyroid drugs. The chain is built from TRBV11-2 and TRBJ2-1, with 15 bases fitting TRBD2. The origin of this receptor is a woman in her forties or fifties with Graves disease. The CDR3 coding sequence is TGTGCCAGCAGCCCCTGGACTAGCGGGGGGGCGGATGAGCAGTTCTTC. It encodes CASSPWTSGGADEQFF.